This T cell receptor beta chain was sequenced during a study of T cell responses to AZD1222 COVID-19 vaccine. CDR1 is MDHEN, CDR2 SYDVKM, per germline. Trimming left V 3 bases short and J 6 bases short, with 12 bases between. The CDR3 covers 15 residues. The repertoire was sequenced with immunoSEQ multiplex PCR; TCRdb's copy has only in-frame clones and lacks some. The data hold tens of thousands of clones, with about 91% observed a single time. The sequencing used peripheral blood, collected on day 0 of AZD1222 vaccination. This TCR derives from an adult in good health. The genes are TRBV28 and TRBJ1-6; tentative D call: TRBD1 (5 bases). The CDR3, as DNA: TGTGCCAGCAGTTTGCAGGGTCGGAGTAATTCACCCCTCCACTTT. It encodes CASSLQGRSNSPLHF.